The 11 T cell receptor beta chains below all came from one sample that was sequenced in a study of blood T cell repertoires in COVID-19. Method: immunoSEQ multiplex PCR; TCRdb's copy keeps in-frame clones and lacks some. The sample includes hundreds of thousands of clones, roughly 90% of them seen just once. Source material: PBMCs or T cells enriched from blood (not recorded which). Every receptor here comes from a woman in her twenties or thirties who had recovered from COVID-19.

The chain is built from TRBV7-8 and TRBJ1-5; TRBD1 agrees at 7 bases. The CDR3 is 15 residues long. The J segment lost 7 bases and the V segment lost 5 bases, leaving 11 bases of the junction unmatched. CDR1 is SGHVS, CDR2 FQNEAQ, per germline. CDR3 sequence: CASSTSRGLGQPQHF. In DNA form, the CDR3 reads TGTGCCAGCAGCACATCAAGGGGGCTAGGACAGCCCCAGCATTTT. The variable domain in full, with the rest retrieved from reference TRBV7-8 and TRBJ1-5, is GAGVSQSPRYKVAKRGQDVALRCDPISGHVSLFWYQQALGQGPEFLTYFQNEAQLDKSGLPSDRFFAERPEGSVSTLKIQRTQQEDSAVYLCASSTSRGLGQPQHFGDGTRLSIL.

The V call is TRBV28, the J call TRBJ1-2, with 8 nucleotides matching TRBD1. Germline CDR1 and CDR2: MDHEN and SYDVKM. The CDR3 is made up of 16 amino acids. With 5 bases clipped from V and 8 bases from J, the junction kept 16 bases outside the gene matches. The CDR3 is CASSLIQGGRRFGYTF. The CDR3 bases are TGTGCCAGCAGTCTTATACAGGGGGGAAGAAGGTTCGGCTACACCTTC.

The chain is built from TRBV5-1 and TRBJ2-4, with 9 bases matching TRBD2. CDR1 is SGHRS and CDR2 is YFSETQ in the germline V gene. The CDR3 sequence is 14 residues long. V was pared by 4 bases and J by 5 bases, with 4 bases of the junction left unmatched. The CDR3 protein is CASSPAGGENIQYF. Here the CDR3 DNA reads TGCGCCAGCAGCCCAGCGGGGGGCGAAAACATTCAGTACTTC.

This clone was detected only once. V usage is TRBV7-2 and J usage is TRBJ2-1, with 10 bases aligning to TRBD1. Germline-derived CDR1 and CDR2 are SGHTA and FQGNSA. The CDR3 runs to 16 residues. V was pared by 2 bases and J by 6 bases, with 7 bases of the junction left unmatched. CDR3 nucleotides: TGTGCCAGCAGCTTAAGCGGGACAGGGGTACGCAATGAGCAGTTCTTC. Translation: CASSLSGTGVRNEQFF.

The genes are TRBV30 and TRBJ1-2; possibly TRBD1 for D (5 bases). The CDR3 is made up of 14 amino acids. Germline V gene sequence: CDR1 GTSNPN, CDR2 SVGIG (reference sequence). Trimming took 2 bases from V and 8 from J, leaving 18 bases between them. The CDR3 region has the DNA TGTGCCTGGAGTATACTTCAGGGTGCGCGAGGCTACACCTTC. Amino acid sequence: CAWSILQGARGYTF.

Written as DNA, the CDR3 is TGTGCCAGCAGTCGACAGGGGGCTAGCGGGGAGCTGTTTTTT. Translation gives CASSRQGASGELFF. The V and J genes are TRBV25-1 and TRBJ2-2; 10 bases map to TRBD1. V gave up 5 bases and J gave up 7 bases; unmatched junction bases: 4. This CDR3 contains 14 residues. The germline V gene has CDR1 MGHDK and CDR2 SYGVNS.

The chain uses TRBV14 and TRBJ1-6; 11 bases align to TRBD1. CDR3 length equals 13 residues. The trim removed 4 bases at V and 13 bases at J, leaving 3 bases unmatched. Germline CDR1 SGHDN, CDR2 FVKESK. The CDR3 sequence is CASSRGQGAPLHF. The CDR3 DNA is TGTGCCAGCAGCCGAGGACAGGGGGCTCCCCTCCACTTT.

V gene TRBV5-4 combines with J gene TRBJ2-7; the match to TRBD1 covers 7 bases. V shed 3 bases, J shed 3 bases, and the junction held 0 bases outside the gene matches. The CDR3 extends over 12 amino acids. The germline V gene encodes CDR1 SGHNT and CDR2 YYREEE (reference sequence). This chain's CDR3 is CASSSGGYEQYF. In DNA, the CDR3 is TGTGCCAGCAGCTCAGGGGGCTACGAGCAGTACTTC. The variable domain in full, with the rest retrieved from reference TRBV5-4 and TRBJ2-7, is ETGVTQSPTHLIKTRGQQVTLRCSSQSGHNTVSWYQQALGQGPQFIFQYYREEENGRGNFPPRFSGLQFPNYSSELNVNALELDDSALYLCASSSGGYEQYFGPGTRLTVT.

J is TRBJ2-2 and V is TRBV10-3, with 9 nucleotides matching TRBD2. This CDR3 is 15 amino acids long. Germline CDR1 reads ENHRY; CDR2 reads SYGVKD. Unmatched junction bases numbered 11, after V lost 10 bases and J lost 5 bases. The CDR3 DNA reads as TGTGCCAGCGGGACTAGCCTTATTGGGACCGGGGAGCTGTTTTTT. Amino acid sequence: CASGTSLIGTGELFF.

The V gene is TRBV30, the J gene TRBJ1-2; D may be TRBD1 (5 bases). The CDR3 covers 13 residues. Germline V gene sequence: CDR1 GTSNPN, CDR2 SVGIG (reference sequence). With 5 bases removed from V and 3 bases from J, the gap between germline ends came to 13 bases. DNA for the CDR3: TGTGCCTGGCGCCCGGGGGGGGACTATGGCTACACCTTC. Translating it yields CAWRPGGDYGYTF.

The chain links TRBV11-2 to TRBJ2-7; no firm D call. The CDR3 is made up of 14 amino acids. Trimming stripped 7 bases from V and 5 bases from J, with 18 bases between. Germline V gene lookup returns CDR1 SGHAT and CDR2 FQNNGV. CDR3 protein: CASNPKRSVNEQYF. The CDR3 nucleotides are TGTGCCAGCAATCCCAAACGGAGTGTCAACGAGCAGTACTTC.